This T cell receptor (beta chain) is drawn from a study of blood T cell repertoires in COVID-19. Profiling relied on immunoSEQ multiplex PCR, and the TCRdb table lists in-frame clones only, not all of them. The repertoire consists of 350,000 to 400,000 clones, with about 90% occurring once and the leading ten covering 6.5% to 7%. The ends lost 0 bases at V and 5 bases at J; junction bases unmatched: 7. The V gene's germline CDR1 is SGHAT and CDR2 FQNNGV. The CDR3 covers 17 residues. The TCR comes from a young man with active or convalescent COVID-19. The chain couples TRBV11-2 to TRBJ2-1, with 10 bases matching TRBD2. Sequencing was done on a sample of peripheral blood. CDR3 sequence (DNA): TGTGCCAGCAGCTTAGATCCCGGGACTAGCGCGAACAATGAGCAGTTCTTC. It codes for CASSLDPGTSANNEQFF.